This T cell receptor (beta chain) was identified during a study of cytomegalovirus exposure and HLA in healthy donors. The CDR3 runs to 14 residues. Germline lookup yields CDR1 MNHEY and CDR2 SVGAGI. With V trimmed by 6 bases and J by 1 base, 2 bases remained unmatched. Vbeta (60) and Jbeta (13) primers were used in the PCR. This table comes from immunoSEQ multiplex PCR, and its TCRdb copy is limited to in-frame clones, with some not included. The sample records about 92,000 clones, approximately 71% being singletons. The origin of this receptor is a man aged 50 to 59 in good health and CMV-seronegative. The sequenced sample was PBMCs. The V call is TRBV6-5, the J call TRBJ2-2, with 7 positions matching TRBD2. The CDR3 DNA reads TGTGCCAGCAGCCCTAGCGGGAACACCGGGGAGCTGTTTTTT. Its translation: CASSPSGNTGELFF.